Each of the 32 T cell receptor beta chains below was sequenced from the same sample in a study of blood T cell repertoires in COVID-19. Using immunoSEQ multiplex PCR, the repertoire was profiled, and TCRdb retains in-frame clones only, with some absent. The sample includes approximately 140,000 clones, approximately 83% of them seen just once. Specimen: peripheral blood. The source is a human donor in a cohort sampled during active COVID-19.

CDR3 DNA: TGTGCCAACCACAGGGGAACCGGGGAGCTGTTTTTT. The encoded protein is CANHRGTGELFF. The gene calls are TRBV12-3 or TRBV12-4 and TRBJ2-2; TRBD1 agrees at 7 bases. The CDR3 is made up of 12 amino acids. The V segment lost 10 bases and the J segment 5 bases; nucleotides outside the gene matches: 4.

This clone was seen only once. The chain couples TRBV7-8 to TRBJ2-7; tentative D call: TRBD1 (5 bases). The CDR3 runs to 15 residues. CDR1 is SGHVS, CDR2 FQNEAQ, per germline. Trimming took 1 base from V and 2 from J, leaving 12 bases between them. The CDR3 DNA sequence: TGTGCCAGCAGCTTAGGTCGGACACGGACCTACGAGCAGTACTTC. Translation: CASSLGRTRTYEQYF.

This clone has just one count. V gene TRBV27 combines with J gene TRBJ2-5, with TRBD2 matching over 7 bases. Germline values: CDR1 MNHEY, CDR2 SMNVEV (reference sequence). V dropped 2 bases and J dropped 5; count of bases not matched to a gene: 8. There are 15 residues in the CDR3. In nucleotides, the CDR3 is TGTGCCAGCAGTTTAAGTGGGAGGGCCTGGGAGACCCAGTACTTC. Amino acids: CASSLSGRAWETQYF.

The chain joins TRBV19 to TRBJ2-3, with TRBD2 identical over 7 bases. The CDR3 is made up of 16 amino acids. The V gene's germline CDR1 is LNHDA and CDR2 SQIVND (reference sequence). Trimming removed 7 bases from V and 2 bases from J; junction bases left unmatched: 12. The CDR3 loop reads CASTSSRDYPTDTQYF. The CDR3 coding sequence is TGTGCCAGTACTTCCTCACGGGACTACCCCACAGATACGCAGTATTTT.

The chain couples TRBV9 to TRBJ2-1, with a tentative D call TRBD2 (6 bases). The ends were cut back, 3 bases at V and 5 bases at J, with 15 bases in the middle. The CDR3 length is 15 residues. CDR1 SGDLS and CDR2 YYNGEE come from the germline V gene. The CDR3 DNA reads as TGTGCCAGCAGCGACAGGCCCTCGGGGGACAATGAGCAGTTCTTC. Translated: CASSDRPSGDNEQFF.

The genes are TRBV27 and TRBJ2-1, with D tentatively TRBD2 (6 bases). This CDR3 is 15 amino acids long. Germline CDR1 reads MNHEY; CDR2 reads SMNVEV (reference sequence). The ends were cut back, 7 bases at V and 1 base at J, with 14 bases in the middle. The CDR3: CASKRLAGSYNEQFF. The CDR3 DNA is TGTGCCAGCAAGCGATTGGCGGGATCCTACAATGAGCAGTTCTTC.

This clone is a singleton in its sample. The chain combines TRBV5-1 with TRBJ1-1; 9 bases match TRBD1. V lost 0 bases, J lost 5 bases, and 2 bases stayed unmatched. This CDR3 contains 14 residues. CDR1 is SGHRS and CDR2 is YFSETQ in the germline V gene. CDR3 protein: CASSLVGQGTEAFF. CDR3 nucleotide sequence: TGCGCCAGCAGCTTGGTGGGACAGGGTACTGAAGCTTTCTTT.

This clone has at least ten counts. The CDR3 protein is CAWSRLADYQETQYF. CDR3 DNA: TGTGCCTGGAGTCGCCTAGCGGATTACCAAGAGACCCAGTACTTC. The rearrangement joins TRBV30 to TRBJ2-5; 7 bases match TRBD2. Germline V gives CDR1 GTSNPN, CDR2 SVGIG (reference sequence). There are 15 residues in the CDR3. With 2 bases clipped from V and 0 bases from J, the junction kept 6 bases outside the gene matches.

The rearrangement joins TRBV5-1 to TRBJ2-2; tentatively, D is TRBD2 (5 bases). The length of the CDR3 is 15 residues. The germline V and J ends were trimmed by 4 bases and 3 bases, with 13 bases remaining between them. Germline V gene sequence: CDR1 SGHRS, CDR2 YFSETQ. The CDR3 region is CASSPGVRDTGELFF. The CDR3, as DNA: TGCGCCAGCAGCCCCGGGGTTAGGGACACCGGGGAGCTGTTTTTT.

The CDR3 loop is CASRLTSEETQYF. CDR3 coding DNA: TGTGCCAGCAGACTCACTTCGGAAGAGACCCAGTACTTC. The rearrangement joins TRBV12-3 or TRBV12-4 to TRBJ2-5; D remains ambiguous. V shed 6 bases and J shed 3 bases, with 11 bases lying between them. The CDR3 extends over 13 amino acids.

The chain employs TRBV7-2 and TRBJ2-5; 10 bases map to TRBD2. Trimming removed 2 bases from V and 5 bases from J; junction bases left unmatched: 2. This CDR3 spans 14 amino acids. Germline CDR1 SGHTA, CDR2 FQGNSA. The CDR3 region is CASSLLAGVETQYF. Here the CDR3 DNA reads TGTGCCAGCAGCTTACTAGCGGGAGTGGAGACCCAGTACTTC.

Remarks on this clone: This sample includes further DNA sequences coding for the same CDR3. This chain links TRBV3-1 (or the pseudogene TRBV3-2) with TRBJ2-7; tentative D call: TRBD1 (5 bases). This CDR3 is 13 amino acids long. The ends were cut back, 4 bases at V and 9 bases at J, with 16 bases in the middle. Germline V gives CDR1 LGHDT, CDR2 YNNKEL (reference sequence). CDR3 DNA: TGTGCCAGCAGCCCAGGGTTGAGGCGCGCGCAGTACTTC. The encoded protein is CASSPGLRRAQYF.

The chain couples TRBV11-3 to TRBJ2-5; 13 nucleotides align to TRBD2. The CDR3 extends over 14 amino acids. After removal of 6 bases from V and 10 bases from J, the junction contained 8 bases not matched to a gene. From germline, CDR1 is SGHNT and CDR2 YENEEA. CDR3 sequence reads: CASSSGLAGEVQYF. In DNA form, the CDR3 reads TGTGCCAGCAGTTCCGGACTAGCGGGAGAGGTCCAGTACTTC.

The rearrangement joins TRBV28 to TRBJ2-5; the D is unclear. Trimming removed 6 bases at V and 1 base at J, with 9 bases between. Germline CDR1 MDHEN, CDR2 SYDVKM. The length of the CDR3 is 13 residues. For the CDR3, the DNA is TGTGCCAGCAGGCTGGAGCGCCAAGAGACCCAGTACTTC. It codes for CASRLERQETQYF. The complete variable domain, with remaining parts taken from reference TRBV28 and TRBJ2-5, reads DVKVTQSSRYLVKRTGEKVFLECVQDMDHENMFWYRQDPGLGLRLIYFSYDVKMKEKGDIPEGYSVSREKKERFSLILESASTNQTSMYLCASRLERQETQYFGPGTRLLVL.

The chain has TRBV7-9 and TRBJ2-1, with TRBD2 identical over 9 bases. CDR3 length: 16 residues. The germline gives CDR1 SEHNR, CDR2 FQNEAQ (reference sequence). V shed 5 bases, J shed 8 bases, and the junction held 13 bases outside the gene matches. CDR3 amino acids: CASSRAGTSKKDEQFF. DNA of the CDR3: TGTGCCAGCAGCCGGGCCGGGACTAGCAAGAAGGATGAGCAGTTCTTC.

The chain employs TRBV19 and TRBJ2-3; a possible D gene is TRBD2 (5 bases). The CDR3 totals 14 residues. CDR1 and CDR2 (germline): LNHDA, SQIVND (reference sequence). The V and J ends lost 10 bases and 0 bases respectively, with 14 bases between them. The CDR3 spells CATRAARSTDTQYF. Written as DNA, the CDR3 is TGTGCCACCAGAGCGGCTAGGAGCACAGATACGCAGTATTTT.

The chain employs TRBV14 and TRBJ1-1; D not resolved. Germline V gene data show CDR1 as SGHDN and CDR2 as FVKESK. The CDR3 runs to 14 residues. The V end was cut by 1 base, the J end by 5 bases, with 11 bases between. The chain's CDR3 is CASSQVRQVTEAFF. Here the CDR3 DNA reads TGTGCCAGCAGCCAAGTCAGGCAGGTGACTGAAGCTTTCTTT.

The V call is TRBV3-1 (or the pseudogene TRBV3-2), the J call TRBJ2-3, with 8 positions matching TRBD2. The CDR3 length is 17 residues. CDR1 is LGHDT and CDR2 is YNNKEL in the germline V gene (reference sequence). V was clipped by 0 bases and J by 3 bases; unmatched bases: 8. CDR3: CASSQDLSGSRTDTQYF. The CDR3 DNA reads TGTGCCAGCAGCCAAGATCTGAGCGGGAGCCGGACAGATACGCAGTATTTT.

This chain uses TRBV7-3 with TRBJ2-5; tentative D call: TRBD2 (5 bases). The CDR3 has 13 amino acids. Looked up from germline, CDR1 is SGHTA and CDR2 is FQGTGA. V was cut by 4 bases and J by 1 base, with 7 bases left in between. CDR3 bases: TGTGCCAGCAGCTCGGGGTTCCAAGAGACCCAGTACTTC. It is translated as CASSSGFQETQYF.

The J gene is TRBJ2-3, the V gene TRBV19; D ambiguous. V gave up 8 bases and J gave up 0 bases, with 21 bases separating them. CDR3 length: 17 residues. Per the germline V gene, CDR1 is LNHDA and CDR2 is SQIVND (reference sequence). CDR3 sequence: CASDPTYRAASTDTQYF. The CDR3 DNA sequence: TGTGCCAGTGACCCCACCTATCGCGCAGCGAGCACAGATACGCAGTATTTT.

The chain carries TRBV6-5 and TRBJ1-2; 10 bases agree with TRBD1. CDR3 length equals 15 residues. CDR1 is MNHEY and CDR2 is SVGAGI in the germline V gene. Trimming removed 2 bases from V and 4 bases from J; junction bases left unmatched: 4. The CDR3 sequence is CASSYRGTGAYGYTF. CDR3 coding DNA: TGTGCCAGCAGTTACCGCGGGACAGGGGCCTATGGCTACACCTTC.

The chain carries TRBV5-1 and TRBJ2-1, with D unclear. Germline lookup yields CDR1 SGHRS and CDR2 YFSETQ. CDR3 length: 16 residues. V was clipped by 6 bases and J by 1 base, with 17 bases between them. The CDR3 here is CASTPRASHSYNEQFF. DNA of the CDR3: TGCGCCAGCACCCCGCGCGCCTCTCATTCCTACAATGAGCAGTTCTTC.

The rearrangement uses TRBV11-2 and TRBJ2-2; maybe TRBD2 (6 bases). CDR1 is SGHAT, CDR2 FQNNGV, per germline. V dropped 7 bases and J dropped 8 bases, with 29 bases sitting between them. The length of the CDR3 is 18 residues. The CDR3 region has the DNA TGTGCCAGCACTACCCTCCCTGCGGGGCCGCAAGTTGGAGGGGAGCTGTTTTTT. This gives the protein CASTTLPAGPQVGGELFF.

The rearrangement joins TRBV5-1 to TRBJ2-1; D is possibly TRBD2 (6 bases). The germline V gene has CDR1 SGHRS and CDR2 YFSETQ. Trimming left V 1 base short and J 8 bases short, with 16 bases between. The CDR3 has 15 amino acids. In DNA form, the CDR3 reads TGCGCCAGCAGCTTGTTGTCGGGAGATCTCTATGAGCAGTTCTTC. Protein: CASSLLSGDLYEQFF.

CDR3 DNA sequence: TGTGCCACTCGACCAGGGACAGGGGGCGCTTATTCTGGGGCCAACGTCCTGACTTTC. Protein sequence: CATRPGTGGAYSGANVLTF. This rearrangement joins TRBV18 to TRBJ2-6, with 12 positions matching TRBD1. V was pared by 10 bases and J by 1 base, with 14 bases of the junction left unmatched. There are 19 residues in the CDR3. Germline V gives CDR1 KGHSH, CDR2 LQKENI.

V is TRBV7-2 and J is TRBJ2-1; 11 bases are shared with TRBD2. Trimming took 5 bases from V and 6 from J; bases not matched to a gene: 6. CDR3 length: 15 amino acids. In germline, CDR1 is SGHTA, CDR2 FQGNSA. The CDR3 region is CASSQPGLAVNEQFF. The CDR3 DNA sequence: TGTGCCAGCAGCCAACCGGGACTAGCGGTCAATGAGCAGTTCTTC.

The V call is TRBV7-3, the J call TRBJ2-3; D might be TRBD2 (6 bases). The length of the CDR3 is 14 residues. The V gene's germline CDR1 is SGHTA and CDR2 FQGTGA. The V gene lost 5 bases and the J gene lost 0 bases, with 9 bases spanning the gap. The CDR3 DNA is TGTGCCAGCAGCCGCAGCGGGAGCACAGATACGCAGTATTTT. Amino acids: CASSRSGSTDTQYF.

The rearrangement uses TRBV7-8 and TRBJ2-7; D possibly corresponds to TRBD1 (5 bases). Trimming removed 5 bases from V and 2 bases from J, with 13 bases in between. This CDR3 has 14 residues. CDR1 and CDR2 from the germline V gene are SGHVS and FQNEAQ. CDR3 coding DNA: TGTGCCAGCAGCCCCCAGACAGTTACCTACGAGCAGTACTTC. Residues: CASSPQTVTYEQYF.

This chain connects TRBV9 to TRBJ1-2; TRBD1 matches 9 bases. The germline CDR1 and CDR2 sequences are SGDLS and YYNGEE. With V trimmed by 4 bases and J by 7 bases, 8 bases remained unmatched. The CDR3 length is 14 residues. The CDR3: CASSFTGTGTGYTF. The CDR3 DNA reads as TGTGCCAGCAGCTTTACCGGGACAGGGACTGGCTACACCTTC.

CDR3 nucleotide sequence: TGTGCCAGCTCTCCCCTCGCCCGAACTCGCGGGGAGCAGTACTTC. This translates into CASSPLARTRGEQYF. The chain recombines TRBV2 with TRBJ2-7, with D possibly matching TRBD2 (5 bases). Germline CDR1 reads SNHLY; CDR2 reads FYNNEI. The V end was cut by 8 bases, the J end by 7 bases, with 24 bases between. The CDR3 totals 15 residues.

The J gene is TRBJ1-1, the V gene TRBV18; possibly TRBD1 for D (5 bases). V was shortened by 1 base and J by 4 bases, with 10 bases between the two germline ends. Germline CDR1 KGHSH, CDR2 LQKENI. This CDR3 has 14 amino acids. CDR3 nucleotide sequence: TGTGCCAGCTCACCACAGGGGCAGGGCACTGAAGCTTTCTTT. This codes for CASSPQGQGTEAFF.

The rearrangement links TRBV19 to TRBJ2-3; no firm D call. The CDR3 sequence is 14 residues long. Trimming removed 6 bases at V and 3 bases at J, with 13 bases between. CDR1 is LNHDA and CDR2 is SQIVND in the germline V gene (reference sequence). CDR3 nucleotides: TGTGCCAGTAGCCCTAGTGAGAGGACAGATACGCAGTATTTT. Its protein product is CASSPSERTDTQYF.